This TCR beta chain derives from a study of T-cell reconstitution after alpha-beta-depleted transplantation in children. Study findings and constraints: Among T cells one year after transplant, newly produced cells accounted for most counts and diversity. Approximately two months post-transplant, alpha-beta T cells reportedly originated from several hundred expanded graft clones. Surviving recipient T cells and thymic progenitors accounted for the high day-60 TCRbeta diversity observed in some patients.

The trim removed 4 bases at V and 4 bases at J, leaving 11 bases unmatched. Germline lookup yields CDR1 LNHDA and CDR2 SQIVND (reference sequence). This CDR3 has 16 amino acids. Unique molecular identifiers tagged the TCRbeta library. TCRdb reprocessed the PCR reads with MiXCR, giving one entry per CDR3 protein. Of about a million distinct CDR3 sequences listed, roughly 31% were seen once; the top ten hold around 30%. This clonotype was detected only a few times. Its target is unknown. The sequence derives from a boy in the first two years of life who had a stem cell transplant for SCID, so the T cells may come from the graft donor. The chain has TRBV19 and TRBJ1-1; 8 positions match TRBD1. Sample: PBMCs, mostly from graft donor cells, taken 360 days after TCRalphabeta/CD19-depleted stem cell transplant. In nucleotides, the CDR3 is TGTGCCAGTAGTACAGGCCAGGGGGCGCGCGGCACTGAAGCTTTCTTT. Translating it yields CASSTGQGARGTEAFF.